The 18 T cell receptor beta chains below were found in one sample sequenced in a study of regulatory T cells in long-lasting Graves disease. The time point was: persistent/refractory GD, antithyroid drugs over 5 years with positive TRAb. The authors made the TCR library using RNA they extracted from PBMCs. Arm-PCR of CDR3 regions with iRepertoire HTBI primers generated TCR beta libraries. TCRdb processed the multiplex PCR reads anew with MiXCR; each CDR3 protein has one entry. The sample yields around 450,000 distinct CDR3 sequences, 20% to 25% seen once. The sample here was peripheral blood mononuclear cells (PBMCs), taken when the disease was refractory, from a patient treated with antithyroid drugs. Receptors were obtained from a female donor with Graves disease.

This chain connects TRBV7-9 to TRBJ1-5; D possibly corresponds to TRBD1 (6 bases). The CDR3 extends over 14 amino acids. From germline, CDR1 is SEHNR and CDR2 FQNEAQ (reference sequence). V was shortened by 2 bases and J by 5 bases, with 10 bases between the two germline ends. CDR3 sequence: CASSLRGRDQPQHF. CDR3 DNA sequence: TGTGCCAGCAGCTTACGGGGGCGCGATCAGCCCCAGCATTTT.

The chain couples TRBV19 to TRBJ2-5; D ambiguous. V lost 8 bases and J 5 bases, leaving 6 bases between the germline ends. The CDR3 consists of 10 residues. In germline, CDR1 is LNHDA, CDR2 SQIVND (reference sequence). CDR3 sequence (DNA): TGTGCCAGTGGGTGGGAGACCCAGTACTTC. As protein: CASGWETQYF.

The chain combines TRBV9 with TRBJ1-2; TRBD1 agrees at 7 bases. CDR3 length: 17 residues. Trimming at V came to 4 bases and at J to 1 base, leaving 13 bases not matched to a gene. Germline assignment: CDR1 SGDLS and CDR2 YYNGEE. The chain's CDR3 is CASSRHLPTGDNYGYTF. Here the CDR3 DNA reads TGTGCCAGCAGCCGACACCTACCAACAGGGGATAACTATGGCTACACCTTC.

The chain is built from TRBV2 and TRBJ2-3; 8 bases are a match to TRBD2. V was clipped by 6 bases and J by 5 bases; unmatched bases: 7. The V gene's germline CDR1 is SNHLY and CDR2 FYNNEI. The CDR3 length is 14 residues. The DNA for the CDR3 is TGTGCCAGCAGCGGCGGGGGGCGCGGAGATACGCAGTATTTT. Its protein is CASSGGGRGDTQYF.

This clonotype has ten or more counts. The chain has TRBV11-2 and TRBJ2-5; 8 bases map to TRBD2. The germline gives CDR1 SGHAT, CDR2 FQNNGV. CDR3 length: 16 residues. The V segment lost 3 bases and the J segment 1 base; nucleotides outside the gene matches: 7. Written as DNA, the CDR3 is TGTGCCAGCAGCTTGGCCGCGGGGGGTCCCCAAGAGACCCAGTACTTC. Amino acids: CASSLAAGGPQETQYF.

V gene TRBV14 combines with J gene TRBJ1-1; no reliable D call. Germline V gene lookup returns CDR1 SGHDN and CDR2 FVKESK. Trimming took off 3 bases at V and 3 bases at J, with 14 bases between the two ends. The CDR3 contains 15 residues. The CDR3 DNA reads TGTGCCAGCAGCCAGATAATGGGCGGTTACACTGAAGCTTTCTTT. It is translated as CASSQIMGGYTEAFF.

As to this clonotype: It may be a read error: a sequence one base away is much more abundant. The rearrangement links TRBV6-2 or TRBV6-3 to TRBJ1-5, with D unclear. CDR1 and CDR2 from the germline V gene are MNHEY and SVGEGT. The CDR3 is made up of 16 amino acids. The CDR3 region is CASGYRTPRGNQPQHF. CDR3 sequence (DNA): TGTGCCAGCGGTTACCGGACCCCACGGGGCAATCAGCCCCAGCATTTT.

The chain is built from TRBV28 and TRBJ2-3; no definite D call. Deletions cut 6 bases from V and 9 bases from J, with 13 bases between. This CDR3 contains 12 residues. Germline lookup yields CDR1 MDHEN and CDR2 SYDVKM. CDR3 residues: CASSQSRMTQYF. Here the CDR3 DNA reads TGTGCCAGCAGCCAATCGAGGATGACGCAGTATTTT.

This clonotype was seen a handful of times. V gene TRBV7-2 combines with J gene TRBJ2-7; maybe TRBD1 (6 bases). CDR3 length: 13 residues. The V gene's germline CDR1 is SGHTA and CDR2 FQGNSA. V lost 5 bases, J lost 2 bases, and 10 bases lay in between. The CDR3 sequence is CASSRQVTYEQYF. The DNA for the CDR3 is TGTGCCAGCAGCCGACAGGTAACCTACGAGCAGTACTTC.

This clonotype was counted many times. The V gene is TRBV28, the J gene TRBJ1-3, with D maybe TRBD1 (5 bases). This CDR3 comprises 15 residues. The germline V gene encodes CDR1 MDHEN and CDR2 SYDVKM. Trimming removed 7 bases at V and 3 bases at J, with 16 bases between. CDR3 in DNA: TGTGCCAGCATCCCCGGGGGAGGGGATGGAAACACCATATATTTT. Translating gives CASIPGGGDGNTIYF.

This clonotype was observed many times. The chain combines TRBV28 with TRBJ2-6; tentatively, D is TRBD1 (6 bases). The V gene's germline CDR1 is MDHEN and CDR2 SYDVKM. The length of the CDR3 is 16 residues. With 3 bases removed from V and 0 bases from J, the gap between germline ends came to 9 bases. The CDR3 here is CASSLTGYSGANVLTF. The CDR3 DNA sequence: TGTGCCAGCAGTTTGACAGGTTACTCTGGGGCCAACGTCCTGACTTTC.

The V gene is TRBV28, the J gene TRBJ2-1, with D perhaps being TRBD1 or TRBD2 (6 bases each). CDR1 MDHEN and CDR2 SYDVKM come from the germline V gene. Trimming took 8 bases from V and 0 from J, leaving 14 bases between them. The CDR3 is 15 residues long. CDR3 sequence reads: CASGRGVSSYNEQFF. The CDR3 nucleotides read TGTGCCAGCGGTAGGGGGGTGAGCTCCTACAATGAGCAGTTCTTC.

The rearrangement uses TRBV14 and TRBJ1-1, with no clear D. The germline V gene has CDR1 SGHDN and CDR2 FVKESK. The CDR3 contains 15 residues. Trimming took 3 bases from V and 0 from J, leaving 11 bases between them. The CDR3 DNA sequence: TGTGCCAGCAGCCATAAAAAGGGAATGAACACTGAAGCTTTCTTT. Translation: CASSHKKGMNTEAFF.

This clonotype was observed a few times. This sequence joins TRBV13 and TRBJ1-4; D is unclear. Trimming removed 5 bases from V and 2 bases from J, with 9 bases in between. CDR3 length: 14 residues. In germline, CDR1 is PRHDT, CDR2 FYEKMQ (reference sequence). The CDR3: CASSGPGTNEKLFF. CDR3 DNA: TGTGCCAGCAGCGGACCGGGGACTAATGAAAAACTGTTTTTT.

This clonotype was observed many times. The CDR3 reads CASSLALVEYEQYF. The DNA of the CDR3 is TGTGCCAGCAGTTTAGCACTAGTGGAGTACGAGCAGTACTTC. V and J are TRBV28 and TRBJ2-7; D is possibly TRBD2 (5 bases). CDR1 MDHEN and CDR2 SYDVKM come from the germline V gene. The ends were cut back, 2 bases at V and 4 bases at J, with 12 bases in the middle. This CDR3 has 14 residues.

This clonotype came up a few times. The V and J genes are TRBV7-2 and TRBJ1-4, with D unclear. Trimming cost V 2 bases and J 6 bases, with 13 bases left between them. Looked up from germline, CDR1 is SGHTA and CDR2 is FQGNSA. The CDR3 is made up of 15 amino acids. The CDR3 DNA follows: TGTGCCAGCAGCTTACCCGGGCGGGGTTATGAAAAACTGTTTTTT. As protein: CASSLPGRGYEKLFF.

J is TRBJ2-4 and V is TRBV29-1, with D unclear. Between the trimmed V and J ends, which lost 6 bases and 0 bases, there was a span of 9 bases. CDR3 length: 13 amino acids. Germline CDR1 reads SQVTM; CDR2 reads ANQGSEA. DNA of the CDR3: TGCAGCGTCGCTGGGTTAGCCAAAAACATTCAGTACTTC. Its translation: CSVAGLAKNIQYF.

This clonotype was observed a few times. The J gene is TRBJ1-1, the V gene TRBV20-1; D is unclear. The V gene's germline CDR1 is DFQATT and CDR2 SNEGSKA (reference sequence). V gave up 5 bases and J gave up 3 bases, with 7 bases separating them. This CDR3 is 11 amino acids long. CDR3 sequence: CSALGYTEAFF. As DNA, the CDR3 is TGCAGTGCTTTAGGGTACACTGAAGCTTTCTTT.